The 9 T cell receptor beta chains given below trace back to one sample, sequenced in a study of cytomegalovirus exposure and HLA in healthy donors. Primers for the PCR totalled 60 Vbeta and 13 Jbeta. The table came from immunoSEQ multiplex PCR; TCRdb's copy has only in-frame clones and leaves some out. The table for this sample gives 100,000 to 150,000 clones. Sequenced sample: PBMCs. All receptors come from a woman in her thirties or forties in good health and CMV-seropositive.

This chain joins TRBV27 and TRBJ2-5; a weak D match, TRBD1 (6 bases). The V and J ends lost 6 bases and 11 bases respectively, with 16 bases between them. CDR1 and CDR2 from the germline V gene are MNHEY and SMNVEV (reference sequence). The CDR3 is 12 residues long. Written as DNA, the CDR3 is TGTGCCAGCAGACAGGGCGCCGCGAAGCAGTACTTC. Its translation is CASRQGAAKQYF.

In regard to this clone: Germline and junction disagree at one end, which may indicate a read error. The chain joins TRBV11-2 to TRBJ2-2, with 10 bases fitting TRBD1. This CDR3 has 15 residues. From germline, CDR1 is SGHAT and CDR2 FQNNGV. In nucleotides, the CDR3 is TGTGTCAGCAGTTCCGGGACAGGGGACACCGGGGAGCTGTTTTTT. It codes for CVSSSGTGDTGELFF.

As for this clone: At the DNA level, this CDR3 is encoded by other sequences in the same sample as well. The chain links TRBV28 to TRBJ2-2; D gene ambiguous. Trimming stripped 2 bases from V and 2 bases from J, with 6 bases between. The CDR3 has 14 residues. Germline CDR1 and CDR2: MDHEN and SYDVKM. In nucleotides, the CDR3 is TGTGCCAGCAGTTTAGGCGGAAACACCGGGGAGCTGTTTTTT. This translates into CASSLGGNTGELFF.

The CDR3 here is CASSPHRGRETQYF. Written as DNA, the CDR3 is TGTGCCAGCAGCCCACACAGGGGCCGGGAGACCCAGTACTTC. V is TRBV9 and J is TRBJ2-5; 7 nucleotides align to TRBD1. With V trimmed by 4 bases and J by 5 bases, 8 bases remained unmatched. Germline V gene data show CDR1 as SGDLS and CDR2 as YYNGEE. The CDR3 consists of 14 residues.

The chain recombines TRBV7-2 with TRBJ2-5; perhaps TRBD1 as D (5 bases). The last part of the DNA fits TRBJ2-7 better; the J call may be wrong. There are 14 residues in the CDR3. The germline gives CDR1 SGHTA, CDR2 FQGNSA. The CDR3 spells CASSPDRQTYEQYF. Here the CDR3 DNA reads TGTGCCAGCAGCCCGGACCGACAGACCTACGAGCAGTACTTC.

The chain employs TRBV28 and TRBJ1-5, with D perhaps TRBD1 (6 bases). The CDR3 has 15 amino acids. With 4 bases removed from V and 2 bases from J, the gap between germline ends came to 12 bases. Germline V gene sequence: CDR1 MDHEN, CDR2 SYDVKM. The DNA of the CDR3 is TGTGCCAGCAGTTCTCGGGGGGCCCGCAATCAGCCCCAGCATTTT. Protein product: CASSSRGARNQPQHF.

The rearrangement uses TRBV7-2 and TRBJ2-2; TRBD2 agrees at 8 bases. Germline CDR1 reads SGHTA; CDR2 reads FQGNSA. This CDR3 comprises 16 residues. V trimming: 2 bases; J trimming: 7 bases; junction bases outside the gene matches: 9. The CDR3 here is CASSLIPAGANGELFF. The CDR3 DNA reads TGTGCCAGCAGCTTAATCCCAGCGGGAGCCAACGGGGAGCTGTTTTTT.

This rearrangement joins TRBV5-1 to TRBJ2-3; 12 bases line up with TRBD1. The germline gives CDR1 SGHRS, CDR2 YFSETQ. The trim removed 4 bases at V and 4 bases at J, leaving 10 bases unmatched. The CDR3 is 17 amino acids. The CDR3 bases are TGCGCCAGCAGCGTGAATCCGGGACAGGGGGCGTCAGATACGCAGTATTTT. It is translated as CASSVNPGQGASDTQYF.

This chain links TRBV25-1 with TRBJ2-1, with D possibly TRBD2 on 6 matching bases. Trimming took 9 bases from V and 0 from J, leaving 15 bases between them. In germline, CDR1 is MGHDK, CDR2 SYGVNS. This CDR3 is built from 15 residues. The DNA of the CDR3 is TGTGCCAGTGCCGGGACTCCAAGCTCCTACAATGAGCAGTTCTTC. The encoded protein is CASAGTPSSYNEQFF.